The 6 T cell receptor beta chains below were found in one sample sequenced in a study of cytomegalovirus exposure and HLA in healthy donors. 60 Vbeta and 13 Jbeta primers were used in PCR. The assay was immunoSEQ multiplex PCR, and TCRdb's table has in-frame clones only and misses some. Of more than 120,000 clones listed, about 84% are singletons. The sequenced sample was PBMCs. The receptors stem from a woman aged 40 to 50 in good health and CMV-seropositive.

The chain combines TRBV2 with TRBJ2-3; 8 positions agree with TRBD2. Germline assignment: CDR1 SNHLY and CDR2 FYNNEI. This CDR3 has 13 amino acids. V lost 4 bases to trimming and J lost 5 bases; unmatched junction nucleotides: 2. CDR3 nucleotide sequence: TGTGCCAGCAGTGCAGCGGGAGTAGATACGCAGTATTTT. Its translation: CASSAAGVDTQYF. The whole variable domain, remainder taken from reference TRBV2 and TRBJ2-3, is EPEVTQTPSHQVTQMGQEVILRCVPISNHLYFYWYRQILGQKVEFLVSFYNNEISEKSEIFDDQFSVERPDGSNFTLKIRSTKLEDSAMYFCASSAAGVDTQYFGPGTRLTVL.

This chain connects TRBV18 to TRBJ1-4; 8 bases agree with TRBD1. Germline trimming cut 8 bases from V and 7 bases from J; bases unmatched to any gene: 9. The length of the CDR3 is 14 residues. Looked up from germline, CDR1 is KGHSH and CDR2 is LQKENI. The CDR3 loop reads CASADRGKTEKLFF. CDR3 coding DNA: TGTGCCAGCGCAGACAGGGGAAAGACTGAAAAACTGTTTTTT.

This chain joins TRBV11-3 and TRBJ2-1; 11 bases agree with TRBD2. The V and J ends lost 6 bases and 8 bases, in that order; junction bases with no gene match: 9. The CDR3 is 15 residues long. Germline CDR1 is SGHNT and CDR2 is YENEEA. For the CDR3, the DNA is TGTGCCAGCAGTCCCCTAGCGGGAGGACGGGATGAGCAGTTCTTC. Translated, it gives CASSPLAGGRDEQFF.

The J gene is TRBJ2-6, the V gene TRBV7-2; tentative D call: TRBD2 (5 bases). This CDR3 is built from 17 residues. CDR1 SGHTA and CDR2 FQGNSA come from the germline V gene. The V gene lost 2 bases and the J gene lost 0 bases, with 11 bases spanning the gap. The CDR3 loop reads CASSLYGLNSGANVLTF. In DNA form, the CDR3 reads TGTGCCAGCAGCTTATATGGACTCAACTCTGGGGCCAACGTCCTGACTTTC.

The chain combines TRBV5-6 with TRBJ2-2; D is unresolved. Trimming removed 0 bases at V and 1 base at J, with 7 bases between. CDR1 and CDR2 from the germline V gene are SGHDT and YYEEEE. The CDR3 length is 15 residues. CDR3 residues: CASSLVRQNTGELFF. In nucleotides, the CDR3 is TGTGCCAGCAGCTTGGTAAGACAGAACACCGGGGAGCTGTTTTTT.

The chain carries TRBV5-1 and TRBJ2-2; 13 positions agree with TRBD2. The CDR3 is made up of 17 amino acids. V shed 4 bases and J 1 base; nucleotides not matched to a gene: 4. Germline V lookup: CDR1 SGHRS, CDR2 YFSETQ. The CDR3 DNA is TGCGCCAGCAGCCGGGGACTAGCGGGACAGAACACCGGGGAGCTGTTTTTT. This translates into CASSRGLAGQNTGELFF.